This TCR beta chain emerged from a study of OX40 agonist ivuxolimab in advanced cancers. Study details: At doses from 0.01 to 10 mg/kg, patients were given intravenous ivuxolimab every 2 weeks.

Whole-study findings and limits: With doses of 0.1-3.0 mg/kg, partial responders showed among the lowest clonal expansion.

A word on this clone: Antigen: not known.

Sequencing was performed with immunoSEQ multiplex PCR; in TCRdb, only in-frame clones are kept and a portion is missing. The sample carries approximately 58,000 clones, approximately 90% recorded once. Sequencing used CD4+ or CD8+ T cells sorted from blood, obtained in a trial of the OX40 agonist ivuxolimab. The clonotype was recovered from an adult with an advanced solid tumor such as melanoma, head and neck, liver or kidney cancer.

In nucleotides, the CDR3 is TGTGCCAGCATCCCCCCACCGTGGGACTTTCACTACGAGCAGTACTTC. Protein: CASIPPPWDFHYEQYF. The rearrangement joins TRBV5-8 to TRBJ2-7; weak D call: TRBD2 (6 bases). The CDR3 spans 16 residues. Germline CDR1 reads SGHTS; CDR2 reads YDEGEE. With 6 bases removed from V and 3 bases from J, the gap between germline ends came to 22 bases. Complete variable domain (other parts from reference TRBV5-8 and TRBJ2-7): EAGVTQSPTHLIKTRGQQATLRCSPISGHTSVYWYQQALGLGLQFLLWYDEGEERNRGNFPPRFSGRQFPNYSSELNVNALELEDSALYLCASIPPPWDFHYEQYFGPGTRLTVT.